These T cell receptor beta chains were read from a single sample in a study of spatial heterogeneity in lung cancer. Using its own MiXCR run on the 5' RACE reads, TCRdb lists one record per CDR3 protein. The table lists 35,000 or so distinct CDR3 sequences, 4% to 6% of them singletons. Sequences were derived from PBMCs, sampled at surgery. The source is a female donor with early-stage non-small cell lung cancer. Each CDR3 is given with its conserved first and last residue. The order of the fields is J gene, D gene, V gene, clone size, CDR3 length, CDR3 DNA, CDR3 protein. The D gene is left open where the match is weak. Clone size is shown for a subset of rows, as once, few, many or a class of expanded clone.

J gene: TRBJ2-5; D gene: TRBD2; V gene: TRBV10-2; clone size: many; CDR3 length: 13; CDR3 DNA: TGCGCCAGCAGGACTAGCGGGAGACAGACCCAGTACTTC; CDR3 protein: CASRTSGRQTQYF
J gene: TRBJ1-5; D gene: -; V gene: TRBV4-1; clone size: many; CDR3 length: 16; CDR3 DNA: TGCGCCAGCAGCCAAGGCTCTGCCGGCGGCAATCAGCCCCAGCATTTT; CDR3 protein: CASSQGSAGGNQPQHF
J gene: TRBJ2-7; D gene: TRBD1; V gene: TRBV13; clone size: many; CDR3 length: 15; CDR3 DNA: TGTGCCAGCAGCTTATCGGGACAGGGGGTTAACGAGCAGTACTTC; CDR3 protein: CASSLSGQGVNEQYF
J gene: TRBJ1-1; D gene: TRBD1; V gene: TRBV11-2; clone size: many; CDR3 length: 15; CDR3 DNA: TGTGCCAGCAGCTTTAACAGTGGACAGGGCACTGAAGCTTTCTTT; CDR3 protein: CASSFNSGQGTEAFF
J gene: TRBJ2-1; D gene: TRBD2; V gene: TRBV28; clone size: many; CDR3 length: 15; CDR3 DNA: TGTGCCAGCAGTTTAGGGGGGGGAGGCTCCAATGAGCAGTTCTTC; CDR3 protein: CASSLGGGGSNEQFF
J gene: TRBJ2-1; D gene: -; V gene: TRBV24-1; clone size: many; CDR3 length: 16; CDR3 DNA: TGTGCCACCAGTGATCCGAGGACTCGTCCGGGGGATGAGCAGTTCTTC; CDR3 protein: CATSDPRTRPGDEQFF
J gene: TRBJ1-2; D gene: -; V gene: TRBV6-5; clone size: many; CDR3 length: 13; CDR3 DNA: TGTGCCAGCAGTTACCGACAGAACTATGGCTACACCTTC; CDR3 protein: CASSYRQNYGYTF
J gene: TRBJ2-7; D gene: -; V gene: TRBV29-1; clone size: many; CDR3 length: 13; CDR3 DNA: TGCAGCGCCCAGACGGTGGAACGGTACGAGCAGTACTTC; CDR3 protein: CSAQTVERYEQYF
J gene: TRBJ2-1; D gene: TRBD2; V gene: TRBV20-1; clone size: many; CDR3 length: 15; CDR3 DNA: TGCAGTGCTAGCAAACTAGCGGGGGGGCTAAATGAGCAGTTCTTC; CDR3 protein: CSASKLAGGLNEQFF
J gene: TRBJ2-1; D gene: -; V gene: TRBV7-2; clone size: many; CDR3 length: 15; CDR3 DNA: TGTGCCAGCAGCCCGCCCGGAGGCGGTTACAATGAGCAGTTCTTC; CDR3 protein: CASSPPGGGYNEQFF
J gene: TRBJ2-5; D gene: TRBD2; V gene: TRBV9; clone size: many; CDR3 length: 13; CDR3 DNA: TGTGCCAGCAGTCCGGGGGGGCAAGAGACCCAGTACTTC; CDR3 protein: CASSPGGQETQYF
J gene: TRBJ2-7; D gene: -; V gene: TRBV20-1; clone size: many; CDR3 length: 15; CDR3 DNA: TGCAGTGCCCCCGCTGGGGGTGGGGGAAACTACGAGCAGTACTTC; CDR3 protein: CSAPAGGGGNYEQYF
J gene: TRBJ2-2; D gene: TRBD1; V gene: TRBV7-2; clone size: many; CDR3 length: 14; CDR3 DNA: TGTGCCAGCAGAGGGGGCCCGGCGGCGGGGGAGCTGTTTTTT; CDR3 protein: CASRGGPAAGELFF
J gene: TRBJ2-5; D gene: -; V gene: TRBV12-5; clone size: many; CDR3 length: 15; CDR3 DNA: TGTGCTAGTGGTTCCCCCCGGTGGGGAGGAGAGACCCAGTACTTC; CDR3 protein: CASGSPRWGGETQYF
J gene: TRBJ2-3; D gene: TRBD2; V gene: TRBV7-6; clone size: many; CDR3 length: 17; CDR3 DNA: TGTGCCAGCAGCCACTTCCTAGCGGGGGCGGGCACAGATACGCAGTATTTT; CDR3 protein: CASSHFLAGAGTDTQYF
J gene: TRBJ1-6; D gene: -; V gene: TRBV2; clone size: many; CDR3 length: 16; CDR3 DNA: TGTGCCAGCAGTTCAAGGCCCCCAGGGAGCAATTCACCCCTCCACTTT; CDR3 protein: CASSSRPPGSNSPLHF
J gene: TRBJ2-7; D gene: -; V gene: TRBV10-3; clone size: medium-sized; CDR3 length: 14; CDR3 DNA: TGTGCCATCAGTGGTGGAGAGGGCCTCTACGAGCAGTACTTC; CDR3 protein: CAISGGEGLYEQYF
J gene: TRBJ2-1; D gene: -; V gene: TRBV18; clone size: many; CDR3 length: 14; CDR3 DNA: TGTGCCAGCTCACCTCGCACGATGGAGAATGAGCAGTTCTTC; CDR3 protein: CASSPRTMENEQFF
J gene: TRBJ2-1; D gene: -; V gene: TRBV30; clone size: many; CDR3 length: 13; CDR3 DNA: TGTGCCTGGGGTCGGGCTGGGGGGGCTGAGCAGTTCTTC; CDR3 protein: CAWGRAGGAEQFF
J gene: TRBJ2-5; D gene: TRBD2; V gene: TRBV6-2/TRBV6-3; clone size: many; CDR3 length: 12; CDR3 DNA: TGTGCCAGCCGAGCGGGGGGTCGTACCCAGTACTTC; CDR3 protein: CASRAGGRTQYF
J gene: TRBJ2-7; D gene: -; V gene: TRBV7-2; clone size: many; CDR3 length: 13; CDR3 DNA: TGTGCCAGCAGCCTCCGAGGACCCTACGAGCAGTACTTC; CDR3 protein: CASSLRGPYEQYF
J gene: TRBJ1-4; D gene: -; V gene: TRBV4-3; clone size: many; CDR3 length: 16; CDR3 DNA: TGCGCCAGCAGCCAAGATGTACGGGGGGCTGGAGAAAAACTGTTTTTT; CDR3 protein: CASSQDVRGAGEKLFF
J gene: TRBJ1-1; D gene: TRBD1; V gene: TRBV6-1; clone size: many; CDR3 length: 13; CDR3 DNA: TGTGCCAGCACCCTGGACAGGGGCACTGAAGCTTTCTTT; CDR3 protein: CASTLDRGTEAFF
J gene: TRBJ2-1; D gene: -; V gene: TRBV12-5; clone size: -; CDR3 length: 14; CDR3 DNA: TGTGCTAGTGCCATGGGTAGCGCCCACAATGAGCAGTTCTTC; CDR3 protein: CASAMGSAHNEQFF
J gene: TRBJ1-2; D gene: -; V gene: TRBV28; clone size: -; CDR3 length: 14; CDR3 DNA: TGTGCCAGCAGTCCCCTCGGACCTAACTATGGCTACACCTTC; CDR3 protein: CASSPLGPNYGYTF
J gene: TRBJ1-1; D gene: -; V gene: TRBV18; clone size: -; CDR3 length: 15; CDR3 DNA: TGTGCCAGCTCCCTAGGGGCAGGGGAGTACACTGAAGCTTTCTTT; CDR3 protein: CASSLGAGEYTEAFF
J gene: TRBJ2-3; D gene: -; V gene: TRBV20-1; clone size: many; CDR3 length: 12; CDR3 DNA: TGCAGTGCTTCCCGGGGCACAGATACGCAGTATTTT; CDR3 protein: CSASRGTDTQYF
J gene: TRBJ2-5; D gene: TRBD1; V gene: TRBV7-7; clone size: many; CDR3 length: 15; CDR3 DNA: TGTGCTAGCAGCCCTTCCAGGGGGACGATCGAGACCCAGTACTTC; CDR3 protein: CASSPSRGTIETQYF
J gene: TRBJ2-2; D gene: -; V gene: TRBV10-1; clone size: many; CDR3 length: 16; CDR3 DNA: TGCGCCAGCAGTGGTTCCGGGACAAGCAACACCGGGGAGCTGTTTTTT; CDR3 protein: CASSGSGTSNTGELFF
J gene: TRBJ1-1; D gene: TRBD1; V gene: TRBV4-1; clone size: many; CDR3 length: 17; CDR3 DNA: TGCGCCAGCAGCCAAGTTCGGGACAGCCGGATGAACACTGAAGCTTTCTTT; CDR3 protein: CASSQVRDSRMNTEAFF
J gene: TRBJ1-2; D gene: -; V gene: TRBV28; clone size: many; CDR3 length: 15; CDR3 DNA: TGTGCCAGCAGTTTAGATGGGGCAGCTCCCTATGGCTACACCTTC; CDR3 protein: CASSLDGAAPYGYTF